This T cell receptor beta chain was sequenced for a study of lung T cells in sarcoidosis with Löfgren's syndrome. Overall study context: In sarcoidosis, CD4+ T cells accumulate in bronchoalveolar lavage fluid.

This clonotype showed up many times. Its cognate antigen is unknown. One entry per CDR3 protein results from TCRdb running MiXCR on the reads. The sample contains fewer than 80,000 distinct CDR3 sequences, 21% of which appear only once. Germline V CDR1 and CDR2: DFQATT, SNEGSKA (reference sequence). This CDR3 has 18 residues. Losses at the gene ends were 3 bases for V and 0 bases for J; bases not matched to a gene: 13. General observations from the study: Shared TRAV12-1 and TRBV2 CDR3 motifs across Löfgren's syndrome patients reportedly suggested public CD4+ TCRs. The most expanded V genes in Löfgren's patients were reportedly TRAV12-1 and TRBV2. TRBV2 was the preferred pairing partner of TRAV12-1, with similar CDR3s.

This clonotype was sampled from a human donor with sarcoidosis (Löfgren's syndrome or another form), or a control subject (not recorded which). Sequenced input: CD4+ T cells from PBMCs. This sequence joins TRBV20-1 and TRBJ2-1; 8 bases map to TRBD2. This chain's CDR3 is CSASPPGGGRSSYNEQFF. Written as DNA, the CDR3 is TGCAGTGCTAGCCCCCCGGGGGGGGGAAGGAGCTCCTACAATGAGCAGTTCTTC.